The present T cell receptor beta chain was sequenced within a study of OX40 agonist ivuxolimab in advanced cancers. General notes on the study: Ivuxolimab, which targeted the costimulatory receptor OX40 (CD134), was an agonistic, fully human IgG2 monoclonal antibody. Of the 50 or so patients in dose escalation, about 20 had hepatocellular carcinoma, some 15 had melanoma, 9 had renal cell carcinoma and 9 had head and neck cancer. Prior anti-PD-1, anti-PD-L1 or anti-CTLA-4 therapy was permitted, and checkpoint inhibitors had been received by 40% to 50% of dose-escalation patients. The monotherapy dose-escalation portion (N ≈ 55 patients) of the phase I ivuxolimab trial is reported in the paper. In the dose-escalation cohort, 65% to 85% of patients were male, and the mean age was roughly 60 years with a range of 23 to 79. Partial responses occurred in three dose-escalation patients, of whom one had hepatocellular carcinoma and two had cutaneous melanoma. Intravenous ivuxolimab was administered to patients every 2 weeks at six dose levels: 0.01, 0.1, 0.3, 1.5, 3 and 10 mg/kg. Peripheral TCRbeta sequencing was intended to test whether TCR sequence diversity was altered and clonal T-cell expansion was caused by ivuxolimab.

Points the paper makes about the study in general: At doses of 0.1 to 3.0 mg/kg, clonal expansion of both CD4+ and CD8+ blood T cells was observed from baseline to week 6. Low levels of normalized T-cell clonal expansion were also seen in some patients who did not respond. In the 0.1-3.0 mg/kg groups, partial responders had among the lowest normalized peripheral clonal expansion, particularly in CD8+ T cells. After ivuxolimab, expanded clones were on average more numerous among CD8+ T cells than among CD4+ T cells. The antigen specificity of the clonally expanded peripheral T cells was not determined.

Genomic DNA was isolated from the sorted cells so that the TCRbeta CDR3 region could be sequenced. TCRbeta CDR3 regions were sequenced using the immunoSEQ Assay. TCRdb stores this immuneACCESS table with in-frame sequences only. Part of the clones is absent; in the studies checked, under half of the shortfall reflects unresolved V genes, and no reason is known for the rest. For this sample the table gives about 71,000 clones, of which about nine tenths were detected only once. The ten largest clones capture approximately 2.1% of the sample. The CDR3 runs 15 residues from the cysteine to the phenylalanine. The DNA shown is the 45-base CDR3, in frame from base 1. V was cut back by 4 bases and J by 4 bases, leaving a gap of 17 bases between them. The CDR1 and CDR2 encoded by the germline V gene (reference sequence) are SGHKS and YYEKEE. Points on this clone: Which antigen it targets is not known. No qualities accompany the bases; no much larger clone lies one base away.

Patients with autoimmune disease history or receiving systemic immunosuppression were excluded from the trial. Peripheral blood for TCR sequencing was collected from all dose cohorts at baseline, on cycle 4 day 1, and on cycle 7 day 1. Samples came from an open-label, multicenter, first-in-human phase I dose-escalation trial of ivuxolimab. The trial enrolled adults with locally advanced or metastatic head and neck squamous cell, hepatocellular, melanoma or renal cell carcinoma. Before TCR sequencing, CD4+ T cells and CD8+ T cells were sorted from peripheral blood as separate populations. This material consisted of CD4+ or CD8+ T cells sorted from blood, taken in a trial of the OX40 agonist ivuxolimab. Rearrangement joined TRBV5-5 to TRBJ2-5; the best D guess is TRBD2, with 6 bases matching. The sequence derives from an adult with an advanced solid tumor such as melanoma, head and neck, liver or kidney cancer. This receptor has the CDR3 CASSINHGGLETQYF. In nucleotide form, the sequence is TGTGCCAGCAGCATTAACCACGGAGGGCTAGAGACCCAGTACTTC. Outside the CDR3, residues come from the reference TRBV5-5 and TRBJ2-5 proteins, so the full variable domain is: DAGVTQSPTHLIKTRGQQVTLRCSPISGHKSVSWYQQVLGQGPQFIFQYYEKEERGRGNFPDRFSARQFPNYSSELNVNALLLGDSALYLCASSINHGGLETQYFGPGTRLLVL.